This T cell receptor (beta chain) was sequenced in a study of cytotoxic CD8 clonotypes in ibrutinib-treated CLL. On the study more broadly: There were 11 relapsed/refractory patients and about 15 treatment-naive patients, and under 18 were IGHV unmutated.

TCRdb keeps only in-frame clones here, not all; method: immunoSEQ multiplex PCR. The table includes about 76,000 clones, over 65% detected once. On this clone: Its antigen is still unknown.

Findings of the study overall: Treatment saw public clonotypes, which were uncommon, either contract or stay stable. Collection times varied between progressing and sustained-remission patients.

The CDR3 contains 19 residues. Germline CDR1 reads LGHNA; CDR2 reads YNFKEQ. Losses at the gene ends were 0 bases for V and 5 bases for J; bases not matched to a gene: 17. The chain recombines TRBV4-2 with TRBJ2-7; 9 bases align to TRBD1. The sequence was obtained from a human donor with chronic lymphocytic leukemia. The sequenced sample was PBMCs, obtained after 24 months of ibrutinib treatment. CDR3 sequence: CASSQDWSLGTGTSDEQYF. Here the CDR3 DNA reads TGTGCCAGCAGCCAAGATTGGTCTCTAGGGACAGGGACGTCTGACGAGCAGTACTTC.